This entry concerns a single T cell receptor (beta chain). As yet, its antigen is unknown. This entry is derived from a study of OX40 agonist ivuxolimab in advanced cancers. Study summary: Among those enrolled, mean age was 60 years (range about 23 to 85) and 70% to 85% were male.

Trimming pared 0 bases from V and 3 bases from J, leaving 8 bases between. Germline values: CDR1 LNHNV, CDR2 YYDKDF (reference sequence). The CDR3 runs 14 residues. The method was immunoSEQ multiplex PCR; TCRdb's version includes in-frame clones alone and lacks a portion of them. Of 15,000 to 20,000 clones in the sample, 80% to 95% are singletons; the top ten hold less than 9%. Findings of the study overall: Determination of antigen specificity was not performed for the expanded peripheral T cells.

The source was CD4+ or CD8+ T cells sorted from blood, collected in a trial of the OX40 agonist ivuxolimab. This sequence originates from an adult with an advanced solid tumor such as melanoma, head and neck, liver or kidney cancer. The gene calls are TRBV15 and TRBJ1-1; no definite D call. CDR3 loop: CATSRDRVDTEAFF. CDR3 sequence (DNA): TGTGCCACCAGCAGAGATCGGGTAGACACTGAAGCTTTCTTT. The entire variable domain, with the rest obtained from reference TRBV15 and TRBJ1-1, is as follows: DAMVIQNPRYQVTQFGKPVTLSCSQTLNHNVMYWYQQKSSQAPKLLFHYYDKDFNNEADTPDNFQSRRPNTSFCFLDIRSPGLGDTAMYLCATSRDRVDTEAFFGQGTRLTVV.